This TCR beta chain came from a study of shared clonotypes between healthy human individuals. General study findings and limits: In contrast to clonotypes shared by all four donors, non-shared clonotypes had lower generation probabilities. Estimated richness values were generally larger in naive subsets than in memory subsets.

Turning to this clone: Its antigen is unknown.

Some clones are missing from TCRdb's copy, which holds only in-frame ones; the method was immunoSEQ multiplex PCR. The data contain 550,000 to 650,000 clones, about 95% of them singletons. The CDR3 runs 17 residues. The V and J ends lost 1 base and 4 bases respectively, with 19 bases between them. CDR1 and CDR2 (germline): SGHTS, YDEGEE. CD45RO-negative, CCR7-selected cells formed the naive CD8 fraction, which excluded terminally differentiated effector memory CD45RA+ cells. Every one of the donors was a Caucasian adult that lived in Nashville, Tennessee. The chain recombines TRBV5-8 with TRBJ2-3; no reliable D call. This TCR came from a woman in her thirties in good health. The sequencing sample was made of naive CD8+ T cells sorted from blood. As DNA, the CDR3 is TGTGCCAGCAGCTTGCTGGGATTTGCGAGTGGTCCAGATACGCAGTATTTT. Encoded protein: CASSLLGFASGPDTQYF.